These 29 T cell receptor beta chains originate from one sample sequenced in a study of control samples from healthy donors and cancer patients (dated by TCRdb to 2020 to 2021). The method behind the library was the immunoSEQ multiplex PCR assay. TCRdb's version of the immuneACCESS table is confined to in-frame rearrangements and falls short of the full clone set. An unresolved V gene accounts for under half of the shortfall where checked; the remainder is of unknown origin. The table for this sample lists 150,000 to 200,000 clones. The ten top clones hold roughly 2% of the sample. The sequenced sample consisted of blood. The receptor set was obtained from a woman aged 30 to 39 in good health.

The J gene is TRBJ1-5, the V gene TRBV28; D gene unclear. V lost 4 bases and J lost 6, with 7 bases in between. The CDR3 has 12 amino acids. CDR1 and CDR2 (germline): MDHEN, SYDVKM. CDR3 in amino acids: CASSSWAQPQHF. The CDR3 DNA reads TGTGCCAGCAGTTCGTGGGCTCAGCCCCAGCATTTT.

This chain links TRBV5-6 with TRBJ1-2; 7 bases are a match to TRBD1. This CDR3 is built from 16 residues. The V segment lost 6 bases and the J segment 2 bases; nucleotides outside the gene matches: 13. Germline assignment: CDR1 SGHDT and CDR2 YYEEEE. The CDR3 loop is CASNYRGGLKNYGYTF. Written as DNA, the CDR3 is TGTGCCAGCAATTACAGGGGAGGGTTAAAGAACTATGGCTACACCTTC.

J is TRBJ2-7 and V is TRBV5-1; TRBD1 aligns across 8 bases. J lost 5 bases, V lost 0 bases, and 7 bases had no gene match. This CDR3 is built from 15 residues. CDR1 and CDR2 (germline): SGHRS, YFSETQ. The CDR3 DNA is TGCGCCAGCAGCTTGGAGACAGGGGAAACGGACGAGCAGTACTTC. This encodes CASSLETGETDEQYF.

The V gene is TRBV14, the J gene TRBJ2-1; 8 bases map to TRBD2. This CDR3 is built from 13 residues. Germline V lookup: CDR1 SGHDN, CDR2 FVKESK. J gave up 10 bases and V 3 bases, and 5 bases lay outside the gene matches. The CDR3 DNA reads TGTGCCAGCAGCCAGAATCCTAGCGGGGAGCAGTTCTTC. Encoded protein: CASSQNPSGEQFF.

V gene TRBV7-2 combines with J gene TRBJ2-7, with a weak D call TRBD1 (6 bases). The germline gives CDR1 SGHTA, CDR2 FQGNSA. Trimming took off 6 bases at V and 2 bases at J, with 11 bases between the two ends. The CDR3 is 13 amino acids. The CDR3 loop is CASSWTDTYEQYF. The CDR3 nucleotides are TGTGCCAGCAGTTGGACAGATACCTACGAGCAGTACTTC.

The rearrangement links TRBV4-3 to TRBJ2-7, with D perhaps TRBD2 (6 bases). The germline V gene has CDR1 LGHNA and CDR2 YSLEER. This CDR3 is 14 amino acids long. V was cut by 0 bases and J by 7 bases, with 13 bases left in between. The CDR3 sequence: CASSQDMTAGEQYF. CDR3 bases: TGCGCCAGCAGCCAAGATATGACCGCGGGGGAGCAGTACTTC.

The CDR3: CASSLLRGGAFVDTQYF. The CDR3 DNA follows: TGTGCCAGCAGCTTGCTTCGTGGGGGGGCCTTTGTAGATACGCAGTATTTT. The J gene is TRBJ2-3, the V gene TRBV5-4; the D gene is possibly TRBD2 (7 bases). V lost 1 base and J 5 bases, leaving 20 bases between the germline ends. Germline V gene lookup returns CDR1 SGHNT and CDR2 YYREEE (reference sequence). The CDR3 has 17 residues.

This rearrangement joins TRBV27 to TRBJ1-1; TRBD1 might be the D (6 bases). Between the trimmed V and J ends, which lost 5 bases and 4 bases, there was a span of 11 bases. Germline assignment: CDR1 MNHEY and CDR2 SMNVEV (reference sequence). This CDR3 has 13 residues. CDR3 loop: CASSATTGTEAFF. The DNA for the CDR3 is TGTGCCAGCAGTGCCACGACAGGCACTGAAGCTTTCTTT.

The chain is built from TRBV27 and TRBJ1-5; TRBD1 might be the D (5 bases). The CDR3 is 14 amino acids. The germline V gene encodes CDR1 MNHEY and CDR2 SMNVEV (reference sequence). V was pared by 0 bases and J by 9 bases, with 12 bases between. Here the CDR3 reads CASSLSRGTRPQHF. Written as DNA, the CDR3 is TGTGCCAGCAGTTTATCGCGGGGGACTCGGCCCCAGCATTTT.

The chain recombines TRBV6-2 or TRBV6-3 with TRBJ1-1, with D possibly TRBD1 on 6 matching bases. The CDR3 has 14 residues. Per germline, CDR1 MNHEY and CDR2 SVGEGT. V lost 6 bases and J 4 bases, leaving 15 bases between the germline ends. The CDR3 loop reads CASSQTGKGTEAFF. DNA for the CDR3: TGTGCCAGCAGCCAAACAGGGAAAGGCACTGAAGCTTTCTTT.

The chain combines TRBV7-9 with TRBJ2-7; D may be TRBD1 (6 bases). Germline CDR1 is SEHNR and CDR2 is FQNEAQ (reference sequence). This CDR3 is 13 amino acids long. V lost 6 bases and J lost 2, with 11 bases in between. This CDR3 reads CASSSGAAYEQYF. The CDR3 bases are TGTGCCAGCAGTTCAGGGGCGGCCTACGAGCAGTACTTC.

The chain combines TRBV28 with TRBJ1-2; D might be TRBD1 (5 bases). Trimming removed 6 bases at V and 4 bases at J, with 15 bases between. The germline CDR1 and CDR2 sequences are MDHEN and SYDVKM. CDR3 size: 14 residues. Here the CDR3 reads CASSPRDSGYGYTF. The CDR3, as DNA: TGTGCCAGCAGCCCTAGAGACAGCGGCTATGGCTACACCTTC.

The J gene is TRBJ1-4, the V gene TRBV18; D is possibly TRBD1 (6 bases). The germline CDR1 and CDR2 sequences are KGHSH and LQKENI. The V end lost 4 bases, the J end lost 0 bases, and 12 bases lay between the germline ends. The CDR3 is made up of 16 amino acids. As DNA, the CDR3 is TGTGCCAGCTCACAATGGACAGTCTCAACTAATGAAAAACTGTTTTTT. Translation gives CASSQWTVSTNEKLFF.

CDR3 region: CASSFWLAGAPRYF. In nucleotides, the CDR3 is TGTGCCAGCAGCTTTTGGCTAGCGGGGGCCCCCCGGTATTTT. The chain carries TRBV5-5 and TRBJ2-3; 10 nucleotides agree with TRBD2. Trimming at V came to 2 bases and at J to 14 bases, leaving 11 bases not matched to a gene. The CDR3 length is 14 residues. From germline, CDR1 is SGHKS and CDR2 YYEKEE (reference sequence).

The chain carries TRBV19 and TRBJ1-4; 9 bases agree with TRBD1. The CDR3 runs to 15 residues. V lost 8 bases, J lost 4 bases, and 8 bases stayed unmatched. Germline V gives CDR1 LNHDA, CDR2 SQIVND (reference sequence). CDR3 coding DNA: TGTGCCAGTGAAACAGGGGGCTCGGGTAATGAAAAACTGTTTTTT. This gives the protein CASETGGSGNEKLFF.

The chain recombines TRBV6-1 with TRBJ2-1, with 13 positions matching TRBD2. CDR1 is MNHNS and CDR2 is SASEGT in the germline V gene. This CDR3 has 17 amino acids. Trimming cost V 2 bases and J 4 bases; bases outside gene matches: 5. The CDR3 nucleotides read TGTGCCAGCAGTGAATTTCGACTAGCGGGGGGTTACAATGAGCAGTTCTTC. Translating gives CASSEFRLAGGYNEQFF.

The V call is TRBV28, the J call TRBJ1-2; weak D call: TRBD1 (6 bases). The CDR3 covers 12 residues. Germline assignment: CDR1 MDHEN and CDR2 SYDVKM. V was clipped by 6 bases and J by 5 bases, with 10 bases between them. As DNA, the CDR3 is TGTGCCAGCAGCAACACAGGGTATGGCTACACCTTC. It codes for CASSNTGYGYTF.

V is TRBV5-4 and J is TRBJ2-5, with 9 bases identical to TRBD2. The CDR3 contains 16 residues. Germline CDR1 and CDR2: SGHNT and YYREEE (reference sequence). V lost 2 bases and J lost 2; bases outside the gene matches: 7. For the CDR3, the DNA is TGTGCCAGCAGCTTCGGGCTAGCGGGGAGTCAAGAGACCCAGTACTTC. Translation gives CASSFGLAGSQETQYF.

V gene TRBV7-3 combines with J gene TRBJ2-2; TRBD1 matches 8 bases. After removal of 2 bases from V and 4 bases from J, the junction contained 3 bases not matched to a gene. The CDR3 is 15 amino acids. The germline CDR1 and CDR2 sequences are SGHTA and FQGTGA. The CDR3 DNA is TGTGCCAGCAGCTTAGGCAGGGGGCCCACCGGGGAGCTGTTTTTT. Translation: CASSLGRGPTGELFF.

V and J are TRBV25-1 and TRBJ1-5; D not resolved. Trimming took 2 bases from V and 1 from J, leaving 6 bases between them. This CDR3 has 14 amino acids. Germline-derived CDR1 and CDR2 are MGHDK and SYGVNS. The CDR3 region has the DNA TGTGCCAGCAGTGAAACCTTCAGCAATCAGCCCCAGCATTTT. It encodes CASSETFSNQPQHF.

V gene TRBV5-1 combines with J gene TRBJ1-2; D not certain. Trimming cost V 0 bases and J 3 bases, with 6 bases left between them. The CDR3 covers 13 residues. Germline values: CDR1 SGHRS, CDR2 YFSETQ. Written as DNA, the CDR3 is TGCGCCAGCAGCTTGGCACGAGACTATGGCTACACCTTC. Amino acids: CASSLARDYGYTF.

The chain combines TRBV4-1 with TRBJ1-2, with D uncertain. The CDR3 covers 11 residues. CDR1 and CDR2 (germline): MGHRA, YSYEKL. The ends were cut back, 0 bases at V and 7 bases at J, with 3 bases in the middle. The CDR3 DNA reads TGCGCCAGCAGCCAAGATAGTGGCTACACCTTC. This codes for CASSQDSGYTF.

This chain links TRBV7-9 with TRBJ2-7; no definite D call. Trimming removed 10 bases at V and 0 bases at J, with 13 bases between. Germline lookup yields CDR1 SEHNR and CDR2 FQNEAQ (reference sequence). The CDR3 spans 13 residues. CDR3 sequence (DNA): TGTGCCACCGAAGACGTGAGCTCCTACGAGCAGTACTTC. This codes for CATEDVSSYEQYF.

The chain links TRBV28 to TRBJ1-4, with 11 bases lining up with TRBD1. There are 18 residues in the CDR3. V lost 4 bases to trimming and J lost 1 base; unmatched junction nucleotides: 8. The germline V gene encodes CDR1 MDHEN and CDR2 SYDVKM. DNA of the CDR3: TGTGCCAGCAGTTCCCCCGGGACAGGGGGAGGAACTAATGAAAAACTGTTTTTT. Translated, it gives CASSSPGTGGGTNEKLFF.

The chain has TRBV7-2 and TRBJ2-5; D perhaps matches TRBD2 (6 bases). The length of the CDR3 is 14 residues. Germline values: CDR1 SGHTA, CDR2 FQGNSA. V shed 5 bases and J shed 5 bases, with 15 bases lying between them. The CDR3: CASSPTGRLETQYF. The CDR3 region has the DNA TGTGCCAGCAGCCCGACTGGGAGGCTGGAGACCCAGTACTTC.

The CDR3 DNA is TGTGCCATCAGTGAGACGGGGAGGGGCCTCTACGAGCAGTACTTC. Its translation: CAISETGRGLYEQYF. The chain couples TRBV10-3 to TRBJ2-7; 7 bases are shared with TRBD2. V dropped 2 bases and J dropped 3; count of bases not matched to a gene: 7. The germline CDR1 and CDR2 sequences are ENHRY and SYGVKD. This CDR3 contains 15 residues.

The J gene is TRBJ1-1, the V gene TRBV28, with 11 nucleotides matching TRBD1. Trimming at V came to 6 bases and at J to 4 bases, leaving 7 bases not matched to a gene. The CDR3 totals 15 residues. CDR1 MDHEN and CDR2 SYDVKM come from the germline V gene. The DNA for the CDR3 is TGTGCCAGCAGGACCTACGGGACAGGGGGCACTGAAGCTTTCTTT. This sequence encodes CASRTYGTGGTEAFF. Full variable domain (remainder filled in from reference TRBV28 and TRBJ1-1): DVKVTQSSRYLVKRTGEKVFLECVQDMDHENMFWYRQDPGLGLRLIYFSYDVKMKEKGDIPEGYSVSREKKERFSLILESASTNQTSMYLCASRTYGTGGTEAFFGQGTRLTVV.

This chain joins TRBV7-8 and TRBJ2-1, with a possible D match to TRBD2 (6 bases). V was cut by 9 bases and J by 4 bases, with 13 bases left in between. Germline V lookup: CDR1 SGHVS, CDR2 FQNEAQ. This CDR3 comprises 13 residues. CDR3 DNA sequence: TGTGCCAGTCAAGAGGAGGGATACAATGAGCAGTTCTTC. Translation gives CASQEEGYNEQFF. Full variable domain (remainder filled in from reference TRBV7-8 and TRBJ2-1): GAGVSQSPRYKVAKRGQDVALRCDPISGHVSLFWYQQALGQGPEFLTYFQNEAQLDKSGLPSDRFFAERPEGSVSTLKIQRTQQEDSAVYLCASQEEGYNEQFFGPGTRLTVL.

CDR3 residues: CASSLGAPSYEQYF. The DNA for the CDR3 is TGTGCCAGCAGCTTGGGGGCCCCTTCCTACGAGCAGTACTTC. The chain uses TRBV5-5 and TRBJ2-7; D is ambiguous. The germline gives CDR1 SGHKS, CDR2 YYEKEE (reference sequence). CDR3 length: 14 amino acids. Deletions cut 0 bases from V and 1 base from J, with 8 bases between. Full variable domain (outside the CDR3, taken from reference TRBV5-5 and TRBJ2-7): DAGVTQSPTHLIKTRGQQVTLRCSPISGHKSVSWYQQVLGQGPQFIFQYYEKEERGRGNFPDRFSARQFPNYSSELNVNALLLGDSALYLCASSLGAPSYEQYFGPGTRLTVT.